This TCR beta chain appears in the sequencing data of a study of T cell repertoires in ileal Crohn's disease. On this clone itself: What it binds is unknown.

Study conclusions and caveats: Mucosal expansions were suggested to be mainly CD8 T cells. Clonal expansions were more frequent in active smokers than non-smokers at surgery.

After removal of 7 bases from V and 4 bases from J, the junction contained 4 bases not matched to a gene. This CDR3 is 13 amino acids long. The V gene's germline CDR1 is SNHLY and CDR2 FYNNEI. Per sample, about 500 nanograms of biopsy DNA were TCRB immunosequenced. Some clones are missing from TCRdb's copy, which holds only in-frame ones; the method was immunoSEQ multiplex PCR. The sample lists 8,000 or so clones, 70% to 85% occurring once. Included were adult ileal or ileocolonic Crohn's patients indicated for ileocolonic resection. The chain links TRBV2 to TRBJ2-1; 7 nucleotides agree with TRBD1. This sequence was found in an adult with Crohn's disease. Material for sequencing was ileal tissue. CDR3 region: CASTPGQYNEQFF. DNA of the CDR3: TGTGCCAGCACACCGGGACAGTACAATGAGCAGTTCTTC.